The 24 T cell receptor beta chains below all came from one sample that was sequenced in a study of cytomegalovirus exposure and HLA in healthy donors. TCRdb's copy holds only in-frame clones and misses some; the assay was immunoSEQ multiplex PCR. This sample has about 150,000 clones; about 89% occur once, and the top ten carry 2.5% to 4%. The specimen was PBMCs. These receptors were obtained from a woman under 30 in good health and CMV-seropositive.

This clone is a singleton in its sample. This rearrangement joins TRBV7-3 to TRBJ2-5, with unresolved D. V was trimmed by 5 bases and J by 4 bases, leaving 5 bases between them. Germline V gives CDR1 SGHTA, CDR2 FQGTGA. The CDR3 covers 11 residues. CDR3 region: CASSRGETQYF. CDR3 bases: TGTGCCAGCAGCCGCGGAGAGACCCAGTACTTC.

The CDR3 loop is CASREGQAMNTEAFF. The CDR3 DNA reads as TGTGCCAGCAGGGAGGGACAGGCGATGAACACTGAAGCTTTCTTT. This chain joins TRBV28 and TRBJ1-1, with 8 bases matching TRBD1. CDR3 length equals 15 residues. J lost 0 bases, V lost 6 bases, and 6 bases had no gene match. Germline loops: CDR1 MDHEN, CDR2 SYDVKM.

The rearrangement uses TRBV11-2 and TRBJ2-1; weak D call: TRBD2 (6 bases). With 2 bases removed from V and 2 bases from J, the gap between germline ends came to 10 bases. This CDR3 is built from 15 residues. Looked up from germline, CDR1 is SGHAT and CDR2 is FQNNGV. The CDR3 region has the DNA TGTGCCAGCAGCTTACCGGGAGTCCCCTACAATGAGCAGTTCTTC. Encoded protein: CASSLPGVPYNEQFF.

CDR3 DNA sequence: TGTGCCAGCAGCCGCGGGACTAGCCCTTACGAGCAGTACTTC. It translates to CASSRGTSPYEQYF. This rearrangement joins TRBV7-9 to TRBJ2-7; TRBD2 agrees at 9 bases. The junction had 6 bases not matched to a gene; V was cut back by 5 bases and J by 4 bases. CDR3 length: 14 amino acids. Germline CDR1 reads SEHNR; CDR2 reads FQNEAQ (reference sequence).

V is TRBV5-1 and J is TRBJ2-7, with D tentatively TRBD1 (6 bases). Germline V gene lookup returns CDR1 SGHRS and CDR2 YFSETQ. V lost 4 bases to trimming and J lost 6 bases, with 11 bases between them. The CDR3 has 12 residues. The CDR3: CASSLQGSEQYF. CDR3 in DNA: TGCGCCAGCAGCCTACAGGGTAGCGAGCAGTACTTC.

The genes are TRBV5-1 and TRBJ2-3; 10 bases fit TRBD1. Germline CDR1 is SGHRS and CDR2 is YFSETQ. This CDR3 contains 14 residues. The V gene end was trimmed by 0 bases and the J gene end by 10 bases; junction bases not matched to a gene: 5. CDR3 bases: TGCGCCAGCAGCTTGGGACAGGGGGCCCAGGCGCAGTATTTT. As protein: CASSLGQGAQAQYF. Complete variable domain (other parts from reference TRBV5-1 and TRBJ2-3): KAGVTQTPRYLIKTRGQQVTLSCSPISGHRSVSWYQQTPGQGLQFLFEYFSETQRNKGNFPGRFSGRQFSNSRSEMNVSTLELGDSALYLCASSLGQGAQAQYFGPGTRLTVL.

V is TRBV2 and J is TRBJ2-7; no clear D. CDR1 and CDR2 from the germline V gene are SNHLY and FYNNEI. V was shortened by 5 bases and J by 4 bases, with 3 bases between the two germline ends. The CDR3 is 10 amino acids. CDR3 sequence reads: CASSRYEQYF. The CDR3 nucleotides are TGTGCCAGCAGTCGTTACGAGCAGTACTTC.

The V and J genes are TRBV30 and TRBJ2-7, with TRBD2 matching over 7 bases. CDR3 length equals 12 residues. V was clipped by 7 bases and J by 6 bases; unmatched bases: 9. Germline V gene lookup returns CDR1 GTSNPN and CDR2 SVGIG (reference sequence). The CDR3 DNA reads TGTGCCTTGAAAGCGGGATCCCCCGAGCAGTACTTC. Its translation is CALKAGSPEQYF.

In this sample, this clone turned up a few times. The chain carries TRBV6-1 and TRBJ2-5; TRBD2 aligns across 10 bases. V trimming: 4 bases; J trimming: 1 base; junction bases outside the gene matches: 6. This CDR3 contains 16 residues. Germline-derived CDR1 and CDR2 are MNHNS and SASEGT. The CDR3 coding sequence is TGTGCCAGCAGTGCCCCGGCTAGCGGGGGCCAAGAGACCCAGTACTTC. Translated, it gives CASSAPASGGQETQYF.

This clone was counted once. The rearrangement uses TRBV6-5 and TRBJ1-2, with TRBD1 matching over 8 bases. Germline V gene data show CDR1 as MNHEY and CDR2 as SVGAGI. V shed 5 bases, J shed 7 bases, and the junction held 9 bases outside the gene matches. CDR3 length equals 14 residues. In nucleotides, the CDR3 is TGTGCCAGCAGTCCCCAGGACAGGGCCACTGGCTACACCTTC. It is translated as CASSPQDRATGYTF.

In DNA form, the CDR3 reads TGTGCCAGCAGGGTGGACAATCTCTCTGGAAACACCATATATTTT. This encodes CASRVDNLSGNTIYF. The chain carries TRBV6-5 and TRBJ1-3, with a tentative D call TRBD1 (5 bases). CDR3 length: 15 amino acids. With 6 bases removed from V and 0 bases from J, the gap between germline ends came to 12 bases. CDR1 MNHEY and CDR2 SVGAGI come from the germline V gene.

V and J are TRBV9 and TRBJ1-1; TRBD1 agrees at 8 bases. Germline V lookup: CDR1 SGDLS, CDR2 YYNGEE. This CDR3 has 14 residues. V lost 4 bases and J lost 1; bases outside the gene matches: 3. CDR3 region: CASSKGQANTEAFF. The CDR3 DNA reads TGTGCCAGCAGCAAGGGACAGGCGAACACTGAAGCTTTCTTT.

The rearrangement links TRBV5-4 to TRBJ2-1; TRBD1 matches at 9 bases. Trimming removed 3 bases from V and 1 base from J; junction bases left unmatched: 2. The germline gives CDR1 SGHNT, CDR2 YYREEE (reference sequence). The CDR3 has 15 residues. CDR3 nucleotide sequence: TGTGCCAGCAGCTCCGACAGGGGGTCCTACAATGAGCAGTTCTTC. Its translation: CASSSDRGSYNEQFF. Using reference TRBV5-4 and TRBJ2-1 for the parts outside the CDR3, the full variable domain is ETGVTQSPTHLIKTRGQQVTLRCSSQSGHNTVSWYQQALGQGPQFIFQYYREEENGRGNFPPRFSGLQFPNYSSELNVNALELDDSALYLCASSSDRGSYNEQFFGPGTRLTVL.

The rearrangement joins TRBV19 to TRBJ2-4, with D tentatively TRBD2 (6 bases). The ends were cut back, 6 bases at V and 6 bases at J, with 12 bases in the middle. This CDR3 is 13 amino acids long. CDR1 and CDR2 (germline): LNHDA, SQIVND (reference sequence). The CDR3 is CASSSAGRNIQYF. The DNA for the CDR3 is TGTGCCAGTAGCTCTGCGGGGAGAAACATTCAGTACTTC.

V usage is TRBV14 and J usage is TRBJ2-2, with TRBD2 matching 11 bases. Germline-derived CDR1 and CDR2 are SGHDN and FVKESK. CDR3 size: 16 residues. V lost 2 bases to trimming and J lost 7 bases; unmatched junction nucleotides: 6. CDR3 DNA: TGTGCCAGCAGCCAAATAGCGGGAGGGCAAATCGGGGAGCTGTTTTTT. Residues: CASSQIAGGQIGELFF.

The chain has TRBV6-4 and TRBJ1-2; tentative D call: TRBD1 (5 bases). Germline V gene data show CDR1 as MRHNA and CDR2 as SNTAGT. There are 13 residues in the CDR3. V was pared by 5 bases and J by 0 bases, with 7 bases between. CDR3 loop: CASSRGTNYGYTF. CDR3 coding DNA: TGTGCCAGCAGTCGGGGGACTAACTATGGCTACACCTTC.

The chain is built from TRBV2 and TRBJ1-5; TRBD1 matches 8 bases. This CDR3 comprises 15 residues. Trimming at V came to 6 bases and at J to 3 bases, leaving 7 bases not matched to a gene. Germline CDR1 and CDR2: SNHLY and FYNNEI. The CDR3 bases are TGTGCCAGCAGGTCGTCAGGGGGCAACAATCAGCCCCAGCATTTT. It codes for CASRSSGGNNQPQHF.

The genes are TRBV14 and TRBJ1-5; D is unclear. This CDR3 is 17 amino acids long. Germline V CDR1 and CDR2: SGHDN, FVKESK. Trimming removed 6 bases at V and 3 bases at J, with 21 bases between. The CDR3 DNA follows: TGTGCCAGCAGTCCACAGTTTCTTCTTACTCTCAATCAGCCCCAGCATTTT. This encodes CASSPQFLLTLNQPQHF.

This chain joins TRBV5-6 and TRBJ2-3; a weak D match, TRBD2 (7 bases). CDR1 is SGHDT and CDR2 is YYEEEE in the germline V gene. V dropped 7 bases and J dropped 3 bases, with 21 bases sitting between them. The CDR3 contains 16 residues. CDR3 sequence reads: CASSSRGRAGTDTQYF. CDR3 DNA sequence: TGTGCCAGCTCGTCGAGGGGGAGGGCCGGTACAGATACGCAGTATTTT.

A few counts support this clone. J is TRBJ2-7 and V is TRBV29-1; maybe TRBD1 (6 bases). Per germline, CDR1 SQVTM and CDR2 ANQGSEA. Trimming removed 3 bases from V and 3 bases from J, with 12 bases in between. This CDR3 contains 13 residues. CDR3 sequence (DNA): TGCAGCGTTGATGGTGGCAGGGGCTACGAGCAGTACTTC. Its protein product is CSVDGGRGYEQYF.

This clone was counted only a few times. The rearrangement links TRBV5-4 to TRBJ2-3; D is perhaps TRBD1 (5 bases). Between the trimmed V and J ends, which lost 2 bases and 6 bases, there was a span of 7 bases. The CDR3 contains 12 residues. Germline assignment: CDR1 SGHNT and CDR2 YYREEE (reference sequence). The CDR3 reads CASSFSGDTQYF. CDR3 nucleotides: TGTGCCAGCAGCTTTTCAGGGGATACGCAGTATTTT. The full variable domain, in which reference TRBV5-4 and TRBJ2-3 provide the parts outside the CDR3, is ETGVTQSPTHLIKTRGQQVTLRCSSQSGHNTVSWYQQALGQGPQFIFQYYREEENGRGNFPPRFSGLQFPNYSSELNVNALELDDSALYLCASSFSGDTQYFGPGTRLTVL.

This chain uses TRBV4-3 with TRBJ1-2; 7 bases match TRBD1. V gave up 5 bases and J gave up 4 bases; unmatched junction bases: 4. The CDR3 totals 13 residues. Germline V gives CDR1 LGHNA, CDR2 YSLEER. The CDR3 DNA sequence: TGCGCCAGCAGCGGAAGACAGGGCTATGGCTACACCTTC. Translation: CASSGRQGYGYTF.

The chain joins TRBV7-2 to TRBJ2-7; D perhaps matches TRBD2 (5 bases). CDR3 size: 15 residues. Trimming stripped 1 base from V and 5 bases from J, with 15 bases between. Per germline, CDR1 SGHTA and CDR2 FQGNSA. In nucleotides, the CDR3 is TGTGCCAGCAGCTTAGTATCCGGGGATACGAACGAGCAGTACTTC. Translated: CASSLVSGDTNEQYF.

The CDR3 region is CASSSTPTRTSTDTQYF. In nucleotides, the CDR3 is TGTGCCAGCAGCTCTACACCGACTAGGACGTCCACAGATACGCAGTATTTT. The V gene is TRBV5-4, the J gene TRBJ2-3, with a possible D match to TRBD2 (6 bases). This CDR3 comprises 17 residues. Germline assignment: CDR1 SGHNT and CDR2 YYREEE (reference sequence). V lost 3 bases, J lost 2 bases, and 19 bases lay in between.